This is a list of T cell receptor beta chains from one sample in a study of blood T cell repertoires in COVID-19. Generated by immunoSEQ multiplex PCR, the TCRdb table keeps only in-frame clones and is missing some. The profile shows approximately 54,000 clones, 75% to 85% of them singletons. Input material: peripheral blood. The receptors here all came from a woman aged 60 to 75 with acute or convalescent COVID-19. CDR3s include the opening cysteine and the closing phenylalanine or tryptophan. Each record gives: D gene, J gene, clone size, V gene, CDR3 DNA, CDR3 protein. The D gene is left open where the match is weak. Clone size is stated in some rows and not others, as once, few, many or a class when expanded.

d_gene: .
j_gene: TRBJ1-2
abundance: .
v_gene: TRBV6-5
CDR3nt: TGTGCCAGCAGACCACAGGGAGGGGCTAACTATGGCTACACCTTC
CDR3aa: CASRPQGGANYGYTF

d_gene: .
j_gene: TRBJ1-5
abundance: .
v_gene: TRBV6-5
CDR3nt: TGTGCCAGCAGTTCTACCGCACAGTATAGCAATCAGCCCCAGCATTTT
CDR3aa: CASSSTAQYSNQPQHF

d_gene: .
j_gene: TRBJ1-2
abundance: .
v_gene: TRBV14
CDR3nt: TGTGCCAGCAGCCAAGGCAGGGATGGCTACACCTTC
CDR3aa: CASSQGRDGYTF

d_gene: TRBD1
j_gene: TRBJ1-2
abundance: .
v_gene: TRBV3-1/TRBV3-2
CDR3nt: TGTGCCAGCAGCCAGGTGCAGGGGGCGAACTATGGCTACACCTTC
CDR3aa: CASSQVQGANYGYTF

d_gene: TRBD1
j_gene: TRBJ1-2
abundance: .
v_gene: TRBV7-9
CDR3nt: TGTGCCAGCAGTTGGACAGGGCATGGCTACACCTTC
CDR3aa: CASSWTGHGYTF

d_gene: TRBD1
j_gene: TRBJ1-6
abundance: few
v_gene: TRBV5-6
CDR3nt: TGTGCCAGCAGCGCGGGACAGGATAATTCACCCCTCCACTTT
CDR3aa: CASSAGQDNSPLHF

d_gene: .
j_gene: TRBJ2-7
abundance: .
v_gene: TRBV4-1
CDR3nt: TGCGCCAGCAGCCAAGATGCCTTTGGAGCGGCCCTTACCTACGAGCAGTACTTC
CDR3aa: CASSQDAFGAALTYEQYF

d_gene: .
j_gene: TRBJ1-1
abundance: .
v_gene: TRBV20-1
CDR3nt: TGCAGTGCTAGTAGGACAGCTAACACTGAAGCTTTCTTT
CDR3aa: CSASRTANTEAFF

d_gene: TRBD1
j_gene: TRBJ2-7
abundance: .
v_gene: TRBV30
CDR3nt: TGTGCCTGGAGTGAACCCGGGACAGCAATCACCTACGAGCAGTACTTC
CDR3aa: CAWSEPGTAITYEQYF

d_gene: .
j_gene: TRBJ1-2
abundance: .
v_gene: TRBV19
CDR3nt: TGTGCCTCGGGGGGGGGACAACACGATGGCTACACCTTC
CDR3aa: CASGGGQHDGYTF

d_gene: .
j_gene: TRBJ1-4
abundance: .
v_gene: TRBV5-4
CDR3nt: TGTGCCAGCAGCCCGGGGGCGGGGGCGAAGACTAATGAAAAACTGTTTTTT
CDR3aa: CASSPGAGAKTNEKLFF

d_gene: TRBD1
j_gene: TRBJ1-1
abundance: .
v_gene: TRBV5-5
CDR3nt: TGTGCCAGCAGCGTACAGGGGGCGCAGAGCACTGAAGCTTTCTTT
CDR3aa: CASSVQGAQSTEAFF

d_gene: .
j_gene: TRBJ1-3
abundance: .
v_gene: TRBV3-1/TRBV3-2
CDR3nt: TGTGCCAGCAGCCAATTATCAGGGGCCAACACCATATATTTT
CDR3aa: CASSQLSGANTIYF

d_gene: TRBD2
j_gene: TRBJ2-2
abundance: .
v_gene: TRBV6-5
CDR3nt: TGTGCCAGCAGACTAGCGGGACGGAACACCGGGGAGCTGTTTTTT
CDR3aa: CASRLAGRNTGELFF

d_gene: .
j_gene: TRBJ1-1
abundance: .
v_gene: TRBV3-1/TRBV3-2
CDR3nt: TGTGCCGCCGGGGGGGGTGAAGCTTTCTTT
CDR3aa: CAAGGGEAFF

d_gene: TRBD2
j_gene: TRBJ2-7
abundance: .
v_gene: TRBV5-1
CDR3nt: TGCGCCAGCAGCTGGGAAGTAGCGTCTAGCGGGACCTACGAGCAGTACTTC
CDR3aa: CASSWEVASSGTYEQYF

d_gene: TRBD1
j_gene: TRBJ1-5
abundance: .
v_gene: TRBV2
CDR3nt: TGTGCCAGCAGGCGACAGGGGGCGGACAATCAGCCCCAGCATTTT
CDR3aa: CASRRQGADNQPQHF

d_gene: .
j_gene: TRBJ2-5
abundance: .
v_gene: TRBV28
CDR3nt: TGTGCCAGCAGCCAGCAAGAGACCCAGTACTTC
CDR3aa: CASSQQETQYF

d_gene: TRBD1
j_gene: TRBJ1-2
abundance: .
v_gene: TRBV14
CDR3nt: TGTGCCAGCAGCCCCACAGGGGTCTATGGCTACACCTTC
CDR3aa: CASSPTGVYGYTF

d_gene: TRBD1
j_gene: TRBJ1-6
abundance: once
v_gene: TRBV7-8
CDR3nt: TGTGCCAGCAGTCCTGGACAGGTCCGGAATTCACCCCTCCACTTT
CDR3aa: CASSPGQVRNSPLHF